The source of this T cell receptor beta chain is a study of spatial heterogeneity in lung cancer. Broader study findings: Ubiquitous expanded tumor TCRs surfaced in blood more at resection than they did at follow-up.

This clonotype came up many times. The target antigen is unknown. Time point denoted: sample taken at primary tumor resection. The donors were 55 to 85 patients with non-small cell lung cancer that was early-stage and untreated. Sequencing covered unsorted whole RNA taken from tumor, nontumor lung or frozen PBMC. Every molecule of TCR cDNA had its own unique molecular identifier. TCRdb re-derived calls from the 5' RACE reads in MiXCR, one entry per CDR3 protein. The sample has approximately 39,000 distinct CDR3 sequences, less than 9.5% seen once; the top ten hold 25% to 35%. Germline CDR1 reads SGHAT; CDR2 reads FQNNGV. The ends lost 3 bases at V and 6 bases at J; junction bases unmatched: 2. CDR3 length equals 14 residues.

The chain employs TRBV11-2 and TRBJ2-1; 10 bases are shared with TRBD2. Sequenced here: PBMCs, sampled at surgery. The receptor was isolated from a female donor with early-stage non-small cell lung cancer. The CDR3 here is CASSFGLAVNEQFF. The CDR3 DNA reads TGTGCCAGCAGCTTCGGACTAGCGGTCAATGAGCAGTTCTTC.